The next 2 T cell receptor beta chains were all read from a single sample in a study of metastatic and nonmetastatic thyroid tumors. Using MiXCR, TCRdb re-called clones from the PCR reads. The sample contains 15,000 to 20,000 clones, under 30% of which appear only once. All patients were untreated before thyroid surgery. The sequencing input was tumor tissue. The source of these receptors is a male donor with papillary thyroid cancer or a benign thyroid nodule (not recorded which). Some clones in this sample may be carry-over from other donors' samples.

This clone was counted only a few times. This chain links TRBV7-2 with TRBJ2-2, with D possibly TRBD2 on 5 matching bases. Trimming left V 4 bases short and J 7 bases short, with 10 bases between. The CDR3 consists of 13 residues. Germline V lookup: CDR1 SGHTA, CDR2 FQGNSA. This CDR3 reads CASSYGNFGELFF. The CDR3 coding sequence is TGTGCCAGCAGCTACGGGAACTTCGGGGAGCTGTTTTTT.

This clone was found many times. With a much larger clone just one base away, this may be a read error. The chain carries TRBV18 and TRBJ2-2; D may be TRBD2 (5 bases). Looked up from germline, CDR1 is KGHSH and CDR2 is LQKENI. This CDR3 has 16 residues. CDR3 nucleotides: TGTGCCAGCTCACCATACGGGAACCCTAACACCGGGGAGCCGTTTTTT. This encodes CASSPYGNPNTGEPFF.